One sample yielded the 20 T cell receptor beta chains listed below, sequenced in a study of early T cells in non-severe SARS-CoV-2 infection. TCRdb re-called the 5' RACE reads with MiXCR, one entry per CDR3 protein. Of 20,000 to 25,000 distinct CDR3 sequences in the sample, approximately 4.6% are singletons; the top ten hold around 17%. Source material: whole blood. These receptors were taken from an adult who was a healthcare worker with PCR-confirmed SARS-CoV-2 infection or an uninfected control (not recorded which).

The sample holds many counts of this clonotype. This chain connects TRBV12-3 or TRBV12-4 to TRBJ2-1; the D is unclear. The CDR3 is 14 amino acids. V was trimmed by 6 bases and J by 0 bases, leaving 9 bases between them. CDR3 residues: CASSGDSSYNEQFF. CDR3 in DNA: TGTGCCAGCAGCGGAGATAGCTCCTACAATGAGCAGTTCTTC.

As regards this clonotype: Mismatch with germline at one junction end may stem from a read error. This chain uses TRBV20-1 with TRBJ1-5, with D uncertain. The CDR3 length is 12 residues. From germline, CDR1 is DFQATT and CDR2 SNEGSKA (reference sequence). CDR3 sequence (DNA): TGCAGTGCTATGGCTCCTAATCAGCCCCGGCATTTT. It codes for CSAMAPNQPRHF.

V is TRBV6-5 and J is TRBJ2-3; the D gene is possibly TRBD2 (6 bases). The CDR3 sequence is 13 residues long. V shed 6 bases and J shed 1 base, with 8 bases lying between them. The germline gives CDR1 MNHEY, CDR2 SVGAGI. As DNA, the CDR3 is TGTGCCAGCAGGCGGGGCGGCACAGATACGCAGTATTTT. Its protein is CASRRGGTDTQYF.

Ten or more counts support this clonotype. This chain joins TRBV6-2 or TRBV6-3 and TRBJ2-2; D not resolved. The CDR3 has 11 amino acids. Per germline, CDR1 MNHEY and CDR2 SVGEGT. V shed 0 bases and J shed 10 bases, with 3 bases lying between them. DNA for the CDR3: TGTGCCAGCAGTTACTCTACGGAGCTGTTTTTT. Translating it yields CASSYSTELFF.

V is TRBV3-1 and J is TRBJ2-7; a weak D match, TRBD1 (5 bases). Germline CDR1 and CDR2: LGHDT and YNNKEL (reference sequence). The CDR3 has 13 amino acids. V dropped 0 bases and J dropped 2 bases, with 5 bases sitting between them. Here the CDR3 reads CASSQEDTYEQYF. The CDR3 coding sequence is TGTGCCAGCAGCCAAGAGGACACCTACGAGCAGTACTTC.

This clonotype has a count of ten or more. The chain is built from TRBV9 and TRBJ1-6, with 7 nucleotides matching TRBD1. Per germline, CDR1 SGDLS and CDR2 YYNGEE. The CDR3 length is 14 residues. V lost 4 bases to trimming and J lost 9 bases; unmatched junction nucleotides: 7. The CDR3 DNA reads TGTGCCAGCAGCCCTGACAGGGTTATTTCACCCCTCCACTTT. This codes for CASSPDRVISPLHF.

This clonotype has at least ten counts. The chain combines TRBV7-2 with TRBJ2-7, with D unresolved. The length of the CDR3 is 13 residues. Germline V gives CDR1 SGHTA, CDR2 FQGNSA. V dropped 1 base and J dropped 5 bases, with 9 bases sitting between them. The CDR3 DNA follows: TGTGCCAGCAGCTTAGAAAGGGTCCACGAGCAGTACTTC. Protein: CASSLERVHEQYF.

This clonotype was picked up many times. V and J are TRBV10-3 and TRBJ2-7, with 8 bases lining up with TRBD1. CDR1 and CDR2 (germline): ENHRY, SYGVKD. This CDR3 is built from 14 residues. Trimming at V came to 3 bases and at J to 2 bases, leaving 3 bases not matched to a gene. CDR3 amino acids: CAISDMTGAYEQYF. As DNA, the CDR3 is TGTGCCATCAGTGACATGACAGGGGCCTACGAGCAGTACTTC.

The sample holds many counts of this clonotype. The chain joins TRBV11-2 to TRBJ1-1; the match to TRBD1 covers 8 bases. Germline V gene lookup returns CDR1 SGHAT and CDR2 FQNNGV. The CDR3 is made up of 15 amino acids. With V trimmed by 6 bases and J by 7 bases, 13 bases remained unmatched. Here the CDR3 DNA reads TGTGCCAGCAGTCGCCAGGGGGCAACAGGGGGTGAAGCTTTCTTT. It encodes CASSRQGATGGEAFF.

Turning to this clonotype: Since a much larger clone is just one base distant, this may be a read error. The J gene is TRBJ1-1, the V gene TRBV14, with D perhaps matching TRBD1 (5 bases). Trimming took 6 bases from V and 3 from J, leaving 17 bases between them. The CDR3 runs to 15 residues. Germline-derived CDR1 and CDR2 are SGHDN and FVKESK. The CDR3 bases are TGTGCCAGCAGGCCCCTTGCGGGGCTGGACACTGAAGCTTTCTTT. As protein: CASRPLAGLDTEAFF.

Within the sample, this clonotype is medium-sized. The J gene is TRBJ2-1, the V gene TRBV12-3 or TRBV12-4, with TRBD2 as a possible D gene (5 bases). The germline V and J ends were trimmed by 3 bases and 8 bases, with 11 bases remaining between them. The CDR3 loop spans 13 amino acids. DNA of the CDR3: TGTGCCAGCAGTTTGCTAGCCAGGTATGAGCAGTTCTTC. Protein: CASSLLARYEQFF.

This clonotype was seen ten or more times. The chain recombines TRBV5-1 with TRBJ2-3, with 7 bases aligning to TRBD1. V shed 4 bases, J shed 1 base, and the junction held 9 bases outside the gene matches. CDR3 length: 16 amino acids. Germline V CDR1 and CDR2: SGHRS, YFSETQ. CDR3 region: CASSPDDRAGTDTQYF. The CDR3 coding sequence is TGCGCCAGCAGCCCGGACGACAGGGCGGGCACAGATACGCAGTATTTT.

This clonotype was counted ten times or more. The rearrangement links TRBV7-9 to TRBJ1-6; D perhaps matches TRBD1 (5 bases). The germline V and J ends were trimmed by 5 bases and 7 bases, with 18 bases remaining between them. There are 16 residues in the CDR3. Germline V gene data show CDR1 as SEHNR and CDR2 as FQNEAQ (reference sequence). The CDR3 coding sequence is TGTGCCAGCAGCCCACGGGGCGGGACGGGCAATTCACCCCTCCACTTT. Protein: CASSPRGGTGNSPLHF.

This clonotype was picked up many times. This chain joins TRBV19 and TRBJ1-2; the D gene is possibly TRBD1 (6 bases). The germline V gene has CDR1 LNHDA and CDR2 SQIVND (reference sequence). Trimming stripped 7 bases from V and 8 bases from J, with 17 bases between. The CDR3 has 13 residues. For the CDR3, the DNA is TGTGCCAGTATCGCCTCGGGGGCGCGAGGCTACACCTTC. This translates into CASIASGARGYTF.

This clonotype occurred many times. The gene calls are TRBV6-6 and TRBJ1-5; TRBD1 aligns across 7 bases. This CDR3 region has 16 residues. V lost 5 bases, J lost 0 bases, and 7 bases stayed unmatched. In germline, CDR1 is MNHNY, CDR2 SVGAGI (reference sequence). The CDR3 sequence: CASSIRDSLSNQPQHF. The CDR3 coding sequence is TGTGCCAGCAGTATCCGGGACAGCCTTAGCAATCAGCCCCAGCATTTT.

This clonotype was counted a single time. This chain joins TRBV7-9 and TRBJ1-2; 7 bases are a match to TRBD1. The CDR3 is 14 amino acids. The V gene's germline CDR1 is SEHNR and CDR2 FQNEAQ (reference sequence). With V trimmed by 6 bases and J by 7 bases, 11 bases remained unmatched. The CDR3 loop is CASSDAGGSRGYTF. Written as DNA, the CDR3 is TGTGCCAGCAGTGATGCAGGGGGGAGTCGTGGCTACACCTTC.

This chain links TRBV20-1 with TRBJ2-5, with TRBD2 matching over 8 bases. V was pared by 3 bases and J by 1 base, with 22 bases of the junction left unmatched. This CDR3 is 20 amino acids long. The germline gives CDR1 DFQATT, CDR2 SNEGSKA (reference sequence). The CDR3 protein is CSASSLPGLGGGLAQETQYF. The CDR3 nucleotides are TGCAGTGCTAGTTCACTCCCGGGACTAGGAGGGGGGTTGGCCCAAGAGACCCAGTACTTC.

Many counts were recorded for this clonotype. The chain uses TRBV11-2 and TRBJ2-3; no firm D call. Germline values: CDR1 SGHAT, CDR2 FQNNGV. CDR3 length equals 15 residues. Trimming removed 5 bases at V and 2 bases at J, with 14 bases between. DNA of the CDR3: TGTGCCAGCAGCCTACGTGGGCGGAACACAGATACGCAGTATTTT. It codes for CASSLRGRNTDTQYF.

This clonotype came up many times. The V call is TRBV2, the J call TRBJ2-7; D is ambiguous. V was shortened by 6 bases and J by 2 bases, with 14 bases between the two germline ends. The CDR3 covers 14 residues. Germline V CDR1 and CDR2: SNHLY, FYNNEI. The DNA of the CDR3 is TGTGCCAGCAGCATTGATCTCGACGCCTACGAGCAGTACTTC. This encodes CASSIDLDAYEQYF.

This clonotype was detected a few times. This sequence joins TRBV6-5 and TRBJ2-3; D is undetermined. The CDR3 is 14 residues long. V lost 2 bases to trimming and J lost 4 bases, with 10 bases between them. Looked up from germline, CDR1 is MNHEY and CDR2 is SVGAGI. CDR3 sequence (DNA): TGTGCCAGCAGTTACGGCACCTCCCCAGATACGCAGTATTTT. Protein sequence: CASSYGTSPDTQYF.